The entry below gives a single T cell receptor beta chain sequence along with its context. The protocol was immunoSEQ multiplex PCR, while the TCRdb copy is restricted to in-frame clones and leaves out a portion. The sample shows about 420,000 clones, over 85% of them seen only once. These data belong to a study of blood T cell repertoires in COVID-19. On the study more broadly: Italy, Spain and the United States were the sources of the convalescent and acute COVID-19 samples. The cDNA or gDNA used as material had been derived from T cells, B-cell-depleted T cells, or PBMCs.

Unmatched junction bases numbered 9, after V lost 1 base and J lost 4 bases. CDR1 is SEHNR and CDR2 is FQNEAQ in the germline V gene (reference sequence). CDR3 size: 16 residues. Seattle participants joined during active infection and were tracked over time. The sequencing input was peripheral blood. This TCR came from a man between 18 and 29 years old with COVID-19, enrolled during active disease. The chain has TRBV7-9 and TRBJ1-1; 7 nucleotides align to TRBD1. The CDR3 nucleotides read TGTGCCAGCAGCTTAGGTGACAGGGTTGGGGGCACTGAAGCTTTCTTT. Protein sequence: CASSLGDRVGGTEAFF.